This TCR beta chain was identified in a study of neoadjuvant nivolumab and ipilimumab in lung cancer. Study-wide points: Compared with tumor-adjacent uninvolved lung, resected tumors showed greater richness and clonality.

This CDR3 contains 15 residues. The trim removed 0 bases at V and 3 bases at J, leaving 3 bases unmatched. Germline-derived CDR1 and CDR2 are SGDLS and YYNGEE. Of note for this clone: Its target is unknown.

Produced via immunoSEQ multiplex PCR; TCRdb's table is partial and in-frame only. The data contain 15,000 to 20,000 clones, about 89% of them singletons. J is TRBJ2-3 and V is TRBV9; 8 bases line up with TRBD2. The source material was peripheral blood, sampled before neoadjuvant nivolumab, alone or with ipilimumab. The clonotype comes from an adult with non-small cell lung cancer. The chain's CDR3 is CASSVGASGTDTQYF. The DNA for the CDR3 is TGTGCCAGCAGCGTAGGGGCTAGCGGGACAGATACGCAGTATTTT.